Below are 18 T cell receptor beta chains sequenced from a single sample in a study of neurological immune-mediated disorders. A single record per CDR3 protein comes from TCRdb applying MiXCR to the 5' RACE reads. The sample has around 18,000 distinct CDR3 sequences, about 20% seen once. Sequenced material: PBMCs. Receptors originate from a man aged 45-65 years in good health.

Ten or more counts support this clonotype. The chain recombines TRBV6-2 or TRBV6-3 with TRBJ2-1, with a possible D match to TRBD1 (6 bases). The CDR3 totals 15 residues. With 2 bases removed from V and 6 bases from J, the gap between germline ends came to 14 bases. Germline-derived CDR1 and CDR2 are MNHEY and SVGEGT. The CDR3 sequence: CASSYKGKGVNEQFF. CDR3 nucleotide sequence: TGTGCCAGCAGTTACAAGGGGAAGGGGGTCAATGAGCAGTTCTTC.

The chain recombines TRBV12-3 or TRBV12-4 with TRBJ1-1; unclear D gene. Trimming took 6 bases from V and 0 from J, leaving 8 bases between them. The CDR3 runs to 13 residues. CDR3 DNA: TGTGCCAGCAGCTTACAAATGAACACTGAAGCTTTCTTT. Translated, it gives CASSLQMNTEAFF.

This clonotype has at least ten counts. V is TRBV9 and J is TRBJ2-3; 8 nucleotides line up with TRBD2. V was pared by 0 bases and J by 2 bases, with 8 bases of the junction left unmatched. The germline V gene encodes CDR1 SGDLS and CDR2 YYNGEE. The CDR3 is 17 residues long. This chain's CDR3 is CASSVGSGLANTDTQYF. In DNA, the CDR3 is TGTGCCAGCAGCGTAGGATCCGGACTAGCCAACACAGATACGCAGTATTTT.

Judged by abundance, this clonotype is medium-sized (0.01 to 0.1%). The chain has TRBV5-1 and TRBJ2-7; 7 bases are shared with TRBD1. Per the germline V gene, CDR1 is SGHRS and CDR2 is YFSETQ. The CDR3 is 16 residues long. V lost 0 bases, J lost 2 bases, and 8 bases stayed unmatched. CDR3 in amino acids: CASSLASGTVTYEQYF. The CDR3 bases are TGCGCCAGCAGCTTGGCCTCGGGGACAGTGACCTACGAGCAGTACTTC. The full variable domain, in which reference TRBV5-1 and TRBJ2-7 provide the parts outside the CDR3, is KAGVTQTPRYLIKTRGQQVTLSCSPISGHRSVSWYQQTPGQGLQFLFEYFSETQRNKGNFPGRFSGRQFSNSRSEMNVSTLELGDSALYLCASSLASGTVTYEQYFGPGTRLTVT.

This clonotype appeared many times. The chain carries TRBV20-1 and TRBJ2-1; 12 bases are a match to TRBD2. J lost 6 bases, V lost 3 bases, and 12 bases had no gene match. CDR1 DFQATT and CDR2 SNEGSKA come from the germline V gene (reference sequence). The CDR3 runs 17 residues. CDR3 in amino acids: CSARGLAGGPGGNEQFF. The CDR3 coding sequence is TGCAGTGCTAGGGGCCTAGCGGGAGGGCCGGGCGGCAATGAGCAGTTCTTC.

This clonotype came up many times. J is TRBJ2-1 and V is TRBV20-1; D gene uncertain. The V and J ends lost 6 bases and 0 bases respectively, with 12 bases between them. CDR3 size: 14 residues. Germline CDR1 DFQATT, CDR2 SNEGSKA (reference sequence). CDR3 region: CSAPKAFSYNEQFF. For the CDR3, the DNA is TGCAGTGCCCCCAAAGCCTTCTCCTACAATGAGCAGTTCTTC.

The chain has TRBV7-8 and TRBJ2-7; D gene uncertain. Germline values: CDR1 SGHVS, CDR2 FQNEAQ. The CDR3 extends over 14 amino acids. V was trimmed by 1 base and J by 0 bases, leaving 7 bases between them. Here the CDR3 DNA reads TGTGCCAGCAGCTTAGGACCACACTCCTACGAGCAGTACTTC. Translating it yields CASSLGPHSYEQYF.

This clonotype is termed medium-sized. V gene TRBV5-6 combines with J gene TRBJ2-1, with TRBD2 identical over 9 bases. V gave up 3 bases and J gave up 7 bases; unmatched junction bases: 2. This CDR3 spans 13 amino acids. The germline V gene encodes CDR1 SGHDT and CDR2 YYEEEE. CDR3 sequence (DNA): TGTGCCAGCAGCTCTACTAGCGGGAATGAGCAGTTCTTC. This codes for CASSSTSGNEQFF.

This clonotype is deemed medium-sized. V and J are TRBV6-5 and TRBJ1-1; D not certain. This CDR3 region has 14 residues. CDR1 is MNHEY and CDR2 is SVGAGI in the germline V gene. V lost 2 bases and J 0 bases, leaving 7 bases between the germline ends. The CDR3 coding sequence is TGTGCCAGCAGTTACACCGGTATGAACACTGAAGCTTTCTTT. Amino acids: CASSYTGMNTEAFF.

This clonotype was seen many times. The rearrangement links TRBV20-1 to TRBJ2-1, with D unresolved. Germline CDR1 is DFQATT and CDR2 is SNEGSKA (reference sequence). The CDR3 spans 12 residues. Deletions cut 0 bases from V and 7 bases from J, with 7 bases between. The CDR3 bases are TGCAGTGCTAGAGAGGTGGGGAATGAGCAGTTCTTC. It codes for CSAREVGNEQFF.

Regarding this clonotype: Being one base from a much bigger clone, this may be a read error. J is TRBJ1-3 and V is TRBV7-2; D remains ambiguous. Trimming shortened V by 0 bases and J by 3 bases, and 15 bases separated the two germline ends. Germline V gives CDR1 SGHTA, CDR2 FQGNSA. The CDR3 extends over 17 amino acids. Here the CDR3 DNA reads TGTGCCAGCAGCTTAGCCGGCGGGGAGACCTATGGAAACACCATATATTTT. Residues: CASSLAGGETYGNTIYF.

The chain carries TRBV18 and TRBJ2-3; 8 bases are a match to TRBD2. The germline V gene encodes CDR1 KGHSH and CDR2 LQKENI. This CDR3 has 16 amino acids. Trimming removed 2 bases from V and 4 bases from J; junction bases left unmatched: 8. The CDR3 DNA follows: TGTGCCAGCTCACCAACGAGCGGGAGTCCCGCAGATACGCAGTATTTT. Translated: CASSPTSGSPADTQYF.

V is TRBV29-1 and J is TRBJ2-5, with TRBD2 matching 12 bases. The CDR3 consists of 14 residues. The V gene end was trimmed by 6 bases and the J gene end by 5 bases; junction bases not matched to a gene: 7. Germline V CDR1 and CDR2: SQVTM, ANQGSEA. The CDR3 coding sequence is TGCAGCGTAGTACTAGCGGGAGGAAGGGAGACCCAGTACTTC. Its protein is CSVVLAGGRETQYF.

This clonotype showed up many times. The chain employs TRBV5-1 and TRBJ2-1; 10 positions match TRBD2. The CDR3 has 17 residues. V lost 0 bases, J lost 3 bases, and 6 bases stayed unmatched. Germline V lookup: CDR1 SGHRS, CDR2 YFSETQ. CDR3 residues: CASSLASASGGYNEQFF. As DNA, the CDR3 is TGCGCCAGCAGCTTGGCCTCGGCTAGCGGGGGCTACAATGAGCAGTTCTTC.

This clonotype came up many times. The chain is built from TRBV16 and TRBJ1-5, with unresolved D. This CDR3 is 12 amino acids long. Per the germline V gene, CDR1 is KGHSY and CDR2 is FQNENV. V was shortened by 2 bases and J by 5 bases, with 4 bases between the two germline ends. The CDR3 reads CASSQGHQPQHF. DNA for the CDR3: TGTGCCAGCAGCCAAGGTCATCAGCCCCAGCATTTT.

This clonotype was observed many times. The chain couples TRBV5-1 to TRBJ1-4; the match to TRBD1 covers 7 bases. The CDR3 is made up of 16 amino acids. Germline V gene data show CDR1 as SGHRS and CDR2 as YFSETQ. V dropped 0 bases and J dropped 5; count of bases not matched to a gene: 7. This CDR3 reads CASSLVLQGHNEKLFF. The CDR3 bases are TGCGCCAGCAGCTTGGTCTTACAGGGGCACAATGAAAAACTGTTTTTT.

This clonotype was picked up many times. This sequence joins TRBV7-9 and TRBJ2-7; the D is unclear. V shed 5 bases and J shed 4 bases, with 9 bases lying between them. The CDR3 has 12 amino acids. Germline values: CDR1 SEHNR, CDR2 FQNEAQ (reference sequence). The DNA of the CDR3 is TGTGCCAGCAGCCCGCTGGATTACGAGCAGTACTTC. Translation: CASSPLDYEQYF.

This clonotype has a count of ten or more. This chain uses TRBV20-1 with TRBJ2-4; D is possibly TRBD2 (6 bases). The CDR3 sequence is 14 residues long. Germline CDR1 reads DFQATT; CDR2 reads SNEGSKA (reference sequence). Trimming pared 6 bases from V and 0 bases from J, leaving 12 bases between. This chain's CDR3 is CSARPGLAKNIQYF. CDR3 DNA sequence: TGCAGTGCGAGGCCGGGACTAGCCAAAAACATTCAGTACTTC.